Presented here are 17 T cell receptor beta chains from one specimen sequenced in a study of Tregs in tolerant kidney transplant recipients. Here immunoSEQ multiplex PCR was the method, and the copy in TCRdb shows in-frame clones only, minus some. The sample yields around 75,000 clones, roughly nine tenths seen once. This material consisted of CD4+ T cells from blood, taken before the transplant. The receptors here all came from a human donor who received a combined kidney and bone marrow transplant.

This clone has only one observation. The CDR3 region has the DNA TGTGCCAGCAGTTCCTCCACTGTGGGCCGCTACGAGCAGTACTTC. It is translated as CASSSSTVGRYEQYF. J is TRBJ2-7 and V is TRBV27; D call uncertain. The CDR3 covers 15 residues. CDR1 is MNHEY and CDR2 is SMNVEV in the germline V gene (reference sequence). V shed 4 bases and J shed 3 bases, with 16 bases lying between them.

The chain joins TRBV6-6 to TRBJ2-7, with 11 bases identical to TRBD2. The CDR3 is 14 amino acids. The V gene's germline CDR1 is MNHNY and CDR2 SVGAGI (reference sequence). The V gene end was trimmed by 7 bases and the J gene end by 3 bases; junction bases not matched to a gene: 5. The DNA of the CDR3 is TGTGCCAGCACGTTAGCGGGAGGGAACTACGAGCAGTACTTC. It specifies CASTLAGGNYEQYF.

In DNA form, the CDR3 reads TGTGCCAGCAGCTTCGGTACGGGACTAGAAACAGATACGCAGTATTTT. This sequence encodes CASSFGTGLETDTQYF. The chain joins TRBV7-2 to TRBJ2-3; the match to TRBD2 covers 8 bases. This CDR3 spans 16 amino acids. V was clipped by 3 bases and J by 3 bases; unmatched bases: 8. CDR1 is SGHTA and CDR2 is FQGNSA in the germline V gene.

The V gene is TRBV25-1, the J gene TRBJ2-5; TRBD2 is a possible D gene (6 bases). The CDR3 extends over 16 amino acids. Trimming left V 6 bases short and J 5 bases short, with 22 bases between. CDR1 MGHDK and CDR2 SYGVNS come from the germline V gene. The CDR3 spells CASRGRSGRYRETQYF. The CDR3 DNA follows: TGTGCCAGCAGGGGCCGTAGCGGCAGGTATCGGGAGACCCAGTACTTC.

The J gene is TRBJ2-1, the V gene TRBV6-5, with TRBD1 matching over 9 bases. This CDR3 spans 14 amino acids. Trimming at V came to 5 bases and at J to 6 bases, leaving 5 bases not matched to a gene. CDR1 and CDR2 from the germline V gene are MNHEY and SVGAGI. The CDR3 loop reads CASSRQGDFNEQFF. DNA of the CDR3: TGTGCCAGCAGTCGACAGGGGGATTTCAATGAGCAGTTCTTC.

The chain joins TRBV29-1 to TRBJ1-2; 12 nucleotides align to TRBD1. Losses at the gene ends were 6 bases for V and 0 bases for J; bases not matched to a gene: 5. Germline CDR1 and CDR2: SQVTM and ANQGSEA. This CDR3 is 15 amino acids long. CDR3 DNA: TGCAGCGTCGGGACAGGGGGCGCATCTAACTATGGCTACACCTTC. It codes for CSVGTGGASNYGYTF.

The chain couples TRBV6-5 to TRBJ2-7, with 9 bases fitting TRBD1. Germline V lookup: CDR1 MNHEY, CDR2 SVGAGI. The CDR3 consists of 15 residues. The V gene end was trimmed by 6 bases and the J gene end by 1 base; junction bases not matched to a gene: 7. CDR3 nucleotides: TGTGCCAGCAGGACCGCCGGGACAGGGTCCTACGAGCAGTACTTC. Translating it yields CASRTAGTGSYEQYF.

Notes on this clone: At the DNA level, this CDR3 is encoded by other sequences in the same sample as well. V is TRBV5-1 and J is TRBJ2-3; 8 nucleotides match TRBD2. V lost 3 bases and J lost 0; bases outside the gene matches: 0. Germline CDR1 and CDR2: SGHRS and YFSETQ. This CDR3 comprises 14 residues. In DNA form, the CDR3 reads TGCGCCAGCAGCTCTAGCGGGAGCACAGATACGCAGTATTTT. Translated: CASSSSGSTDTQYF.

This clone is a singleton in its sample. The chain couples TRBV19 to TRBJ2-1, with a tentative D call TRBD2 (6 bases). V was pared by 5 bases and J by 9 bases, with 20 bases between. Germline V gene sequence: CDR1 LNHDA, CDR2 SQIVND (reference sequence). CDR3 size: 15 residues. DNA for the CDR3: TGTGCCAGTAGTGCAAGACTAGTTTCGGATAGTGAGCAGTTCTTC. This sequence encodes CASSARLVSDSEQFF.

This clone came up a few times. V is TRBV6-1 and J is TRBJ2-7, with TRBD1 matching 11 bases. After removal of 10 bases from V and 3 bases from J, the junction contained 8 bases not matched to a gene. The germline gives CDR1 MNHNS, CDR2 SASEGT. This CDR3 contains 14 residues. The CDR3 DNA reads as TGTGCCATCCAGGACAGGGGGCAAAACTACGAGCAGTACTTC. It yields the protein CAIQDRGQNYEQYF.

The rearrangement links TRBV28 to TRBJ1-1; the match to TRBD1 covers 11 bases. The CDR3 loop spans 15 amino acids. CDR1 and CDR2 from the germline V gene are MDHEN and SYDVKM. V lost 4 bases and J lost 5; bases outside the gene matches: 6. This CDR3 reads CASSYRTGGDTEAFF. The CDR3 bases are TGTGCCAGCAGTTACCGGACAGGGGGCGATACTGAAGCTTTCTTT. The entire variable domain, with the rest obtained from reference TRBV28 and TRBJ1-1, is as follows: DVKVTQSSRYLVKRTGEKVFLECVQDMDHENMFWYRQDPGLGLRLIYFSYDVKMKEKGDIPEGYSVSREKKERFSLILESASTNQTSMYLCASSYRTGGDTEAFFGQGTRLTVV.

The chain joins TRBV7-7 to TRBJ2-5; 7 nucleotides align to TRBD1. The CDR3 runs 15 residues. V trimming: 4 bases; J trimming: 5 bases; junction bases outside the gene matches: 10. Germline-derived CDR1 and CDR2 are SSHAT and FNYEAQ (reference sequence). The CDR3 coding sequence is TGTGCCAGCAGCTCGGTACCAGGGGGAGAGGAGACCCAGTACTTC. Translated: CASSSVPGGEETQYF.

The chain joins TRBV6-5 to TRBJ2-3; 13 bases line up with TRBD2. The V segment lost 2 bases and the J segment 8 bases; nucleotides outside the gene matches: 7. CDR3 size: 16 residues. In germline, CDR1 is MNHEY, CDR2 SVGAGI. The CDR3 DNA reads TGTGCCAGCAGTTACCTTAGGACTAGCGGGAGTGGTACGCAGTATTTT. Its protein is CASSYLRTSGSGTQYF.

The CDR3 nucleotides read TGTGCCAGCAGCTTAACCGGGACTAGCGGCTACAATGAGCAGTTCTTC. Translating it yields CASSLTGTSGYNEQFF. J is TRBJ2-1 and V is TRBV11-2; 11 bases line up with TRBD2. Germline V gene data show CDR1 as SGHAT and CDR2 as FQNNGV. This CDR3 comprises 16 residues. J gave up 3 bases and V 2 bases, and 3 bases lay outside the gene matches.

In this sample, this clone turned up a few times. This chain uses TRBV7-9 with TRBJ2-2; D is perhaps TRBD1 (6 bases). CDR1 SEHNR and CDR2 FQNEAQ come from the germline V gene (reference sequence). V lost 5 bases and J lost 4, with 17 bases in between. CDR3 length: 16 amino acids. The CDR3 region is CASSRSQGIGTGELFF. The CDR3, as DNA: TGTGCCAGCAGCCGAAGTCAGGGGATAGGCACCGGGGAGCTGTTTTTT.

The chain couples TRBV30 to TRBJ2-3; 11 bases match TRBD2. The CDR3 consists of 15 residues. Trimming took 4 bases from V and 3 from J; bases not matched to a gene: 6. Germline V gene sequence: CDR1 GTSNPN, CDR2 SVGIG (reference sequence). The CDR3 bases are TGTGCCTGGACACCACTAGCGGGAGTGACAGATACGCAGTATTTT. It yields the protein CAWTPLAGVTDTQYF.

The rearrangement links TRBV5-1 to TRBJ2-2, with 10 positions matching TRBD2. The CDR3 covers 15 residues. Germline-derived CDR1 and CDR2 are SGHRS and YFSETQ. With V trimmed by 4 bases and J by 1 base, 1 base remained unmatched. The CDR3 DNA sequence: TGCGCCAGCAGCAGCGGGGGGGGGAACACCGGGGAGCTGTTTTTT. It codes for CASSSGGGNTGELFF.